This T cell receptor beta chain was recovered during a study of cytotoxic CD8 clonotypes in ibrutinib-treated CLL. Study in general: Researchers reported about a dozen relapsed/refractory and roughly 15 treatment-naive patients, 17 to 18 of them IGHV unmutated.

The planned depth of sequencing spanned 1 in 200,000 to 1 in 1 million T cells. Profiling relied on immunoSEQ multiplex PCR, and the TCRdb table lists in-frame clones only, not all of them. This sample has about 130,000 clones; approximately 83% occur once, and the top ten carry around 2.1%. Study conclusions and caveats: Public clonotypes (which were uncommon) either contracted or remained stable on treatment. Having risen at ibrutinib response, clonality had fallen back toward baseline by progression.

This clone was counted only a few times. Its antigen remains unknown. V lost 4 bases to trimming and J lost 5 bases, with 15 bases between them. CDR3 length: 14 amino acids. The germline V gene encodes CDR1 MDHEN and CDR2 SYDVKM. Material: PBMCs, obtained after 24 months of ibrutinib treatment. The rearrangement links TRBV28 to TRBJ2-7; D possibly matches TRBD1 or TRBD2 (6 bases each). The receptor's source is a human donor with chronic lymphocytic leukemia. The CDR3 nucleotides are TGTGCCAGCAGTTCACAGGGCGGAGGGGACGAGCAGTACTTC. Translated, it gives CASSSQGGGDEQYF.